This T cell receptor beta chain was captured in a study of T cell responses to AZD1222 COVID-19 vaccine. Notes on the study in general: Baseline seropositives among AZD1222 recipients totaled only five to seven. All repertoire sampling was performed exclusively after the peak T cell response. Distributed over spike, vaccine-associated CD4 TCRs predominated at 160-218 and 743-854.

Measured with immunoSEQ multiplex PCR; TCRdb has only the in-frame clones, and not every one. This table has around 150,000 clones, over 80% appearing once. A word on this clone: Antigen: not known.

The TCR originated in an adult who received the AZD1222 COVID-19 vaccine. This specimen was peripheral blood, taken 28 days after the second AZD1222 dose.

The CDR3 region has the DNA TGTGCCACCAGCAGACGACCGGGACAGGGACTAGAAAAACTGTTTTTT. Protein sequence: CATSRRPGQGLEKLFF. This chain links TRBV15 with TRBJ1-4; 9 nucleotides align to TRBD1. Per the germline V gene, CDR1 is LNHNV and CDR2 is YYDKDF (reference sequence). V shed 2 bases and J 8 bases; nucleotides not matched to a gene: 9. The CDR3 has 16 residues.